This T cell receptor beta chain was recovered during a study of blood T cell repertoires in COVID-19. The wider study: The cDNA or gDNA used as material had been derived from T cells, B-cell-depleted T cells, or PBMCs.

The table came from immunoSEQ multiplex PCR; TCRdb's copy has only in-frame clones and leaves some out. This repertoire shows roughly 150,000 clones, 81% found once; its top ten account for approximately 5.1%. Everyone who took part was 18 to 89 years old, and they came from 20 to 25 US areas. Participants reported their clinical history, and cohort assignment relied on those reports. Germline V gene sequence: CDR1 LNHNV, CDR2 YYDKDF (reference sequence). The CDR3 has 14 residues. Trimming removed 4 bases from V and 4 bases from J, with 14 bases in between. What was sequenced was PBMCs or T cells enriched from blood (not recorded which). V and J are TRBV15 and TRBJ2-7; D gene unclear. This clonotype was obtained from a woman aged 40 to 50 with acute COVID-19. CDR3 sequence: CATSIPQEGYEQYF. In nucleotides, the CDR3 is TGTGCCACCAGCATACCCCAGGAAGGTTACGAGCAGTACTTC.